This T cell receptor (beta chain) was recorded in a study of blood T cell repertoires in COVID-19 (dated by TCRdb to the early 2020s). General notes on the study: Collaborator samples came from the United States, Italy and Spain and covered acute and convalescent phases of COVID-19. Where available, HLA class I and class II types were taken from metadata supplied by the sample provider and were not determined by assay-based typing. The samples were drawn from two sources: the first 160 participants of the ongoing ImmuneRACE study, and 1,254 subjects contributed by 6 global collaborators. The material from the prospective study consisted of cDNA or gDNA derived from T cells, B-cell-depleted T cells, or PBMCs. A de-identified subject ID, COVID-19 status, age in years and sex were almost always included in the sample metadata. Deeply sampled blood TCRbeta repertoires from subjects exposed to, actively infected with, or recovered from COVID-19 were included in the dataset. The repertoires were released in a freely available public database intended as a resource for research on the immune response to SARS-CoV-2. General findings and caveats noted by the study authors: Clinical and demographic metadata were provided uncurated, with the amount varying by source and participant.

Each collaborating institution followed its own protocols to collect whole blood in K2EDTA tubes. For TCRbeta analysis, collaborators shipped samples as frozen whole blood, isolated PBMCs, or DNA extracted from either of those sample types. In its sample, this clone was seen once. Its antigen is not yet known. Base qualities are not at hand, and no much larger clone is one base apart. The identical CDR3 is also encoded by other nucleotide sequences in the sample. Reading the germline V gene (reference sequence) gives CDR1 LNHDA and CDR2 SQIVND. Trimming takes 6 bases from V and 4 bases from J, and the germline ends sit 7 bases apart. Counted from cysteine to phenylalanine, this CDR3 has 12 amino acids. Only the CDR3 region is kept as DNA, spanning 36 bases read in frame from base 1. TCRbeta CDR3 regions were amplified from genomic DNA using the immunoSEQ Assay, a bias-controlled multiplex PCR. In the paper's pipeline: The number of nucleated cells in each sample was estimated by amplification of reference gene primers within the assay. Sequence reads were collapsed and filtered to measure the absolute abundance of every unique TCRbeta CDR3 rearrangement. For each sample, productive Simpson clonality was calculated as the square root of Simpson's diversity index over productive rearrangements. Imported from immuneACCESS, the table was reduced by TCRdb to in-frame sequences with V and J called. These copies leave out some clones; in studies compared against another copy, an unresolved V gene accounts for under half, and the cause of the remainder is not known. V, J and clone size derive from that table, while D and trimming were established from the DNA sequence. A total of around 100,000 clones appear in this sample, roughly 89% of them only once. Around 5.7% of the sample is taken by the ten largest.

The origin of this receptor is a man between 65 and 79 years old with acute or convalescent COVID-19. The rearranged chain carries TRBV19 and TRBJ2-1; no D segment can be confidently identified. The sample consisted of peripheral blood. The CDR3 region reads CASSRQYNEQFF. The DNA is as follows: TGTGCCAGTAGCCGACAATACAATGAGCAGTTCTTC. With the rest looked up from the reference TRBV19 and TRBJ2-1 genes rather than sequenced, the full variable domain is DGGITQSPKYLFRKEGQNVTLSCEQNLNHDAMYWYRQDPGQGLRLIYYSQIVNDFQKGDIAEGYSVSREKKESFPLTVTSAQKNPTAFYLCASSRQYNEQFFGPGTRLTVL.